These 17 T cell receptor beta chains originate from one sample sequenced in a study of control samples from healthy donors and cancer patients. Here immunoSEQ multiplex PCR was the method, and the copy in TCRdb shows in-frame clones only, minus some. The sample yields 95,000 to 150,000 clones, more than 80% seen once. Material: blood. These receptors were obtained from a middle-aged man in good health.

The chain has TRBV2 and TRBJ2-2, with TRBD1 matching 8 bases. Germline assignment: CDR1 SNHLY and CDR2 FYNNEI. The CDR3 extends over 14 amino acids. With V trimmed by 7 bases and J by 1 base, 2 bases remained unmatched. The CDR3 protein is CASTGTGNTGELFF. For the CDR3, the DNA is TGTGCCAGCACCGGGACAGGGAACACCGGGGAGCTGTTTTTT.

The DNA of the CDR3 is TGTGCCAGCACCGGGACTCCGACTAGCACAGATACGCAGTATTTT. This sequence encodes CASTGTPTSTDTQYF. V and J are TRBV5-6 and TRBJ2-3, with D perhaps matching TRBD2 (6 bases). Germline CDR1 is SGHDT and CDR2 is YYEEEE. V was shortened by 6 bases and J by 0 bases, with 14 bases between the two germline ends. The CDR3 consists of 15 residues.

V and J are TRBV5-1 and TRBJ2-3; D gene uncertain. Germline V gene data show CDR1 as SGHRS and CDR2 as YFSETQ. Trimming took off 3 bases at V and 1 base at J, with 6 bases between the two ends. The CDR3 totals 13 residues. CDR3 region: CASSSGGTDTQYF. DNA of the CDR3: TGCGCCAGCAGCTCAGGAGGCACAGATACGCAGTATTTT.

V is TRBV20-1 and J is TRBJ1-1; D ambiguous. Germline CDR1 DFQATT, CDR2 SNEGSKA (reference sequence). The V end lost 6 bases, the J end lost 6 bases, and 11 bases lay between the germline ends. There are 11 residues in the CDR3. The CDR3 sequence is CSALGPSEAFF. DNA of the CDR3: TGCAGTGCCCTGGGCCCCTCTGAAGCTTTCTTT.

The chain couples TRBV6-1 to TRBJ1-5; D gene uncertain. Per the germline V gene, CDR1 is MNHNS and CDR2 is SASEGT. Trimming cost V 2 bases and J 1 base, with 9 bases left between them. This CDR3 contains 15 residues. The CDR3 DNA is TGTGCCAGCAGTGAATTGGTAGGGAGCAATCAGCCCCAGCATTTT. Its translation: CASSELVGSNQPQHF.

V is TRBV6-6 and J is TRBJ1-5; unclear D gene. Germline CDR1 reads MNHNY; CDR2 reads SVGAGI (reference sequence). This CDR3 region has 14 residues. Trimming removed 7 bases from V and 2 bases from J, with 12 bases in between. The CDR3 bases are TGTGCCAGCACCGTAGGGCAAGGCAATCAGCCCCAGCATTTT. Amino acid sequence: CASTVGQGNQPQHF.

The chain employs TRBV30 and TRBJ1-2; 9 bases line up with TRBD1. Looked up from germline, CDR1 is GTSNPN and CDR2 is SVGIG (reference sequence). This CDR3 has 12 amino acids. V was clipped by 3 bases and J by 8 bases; unmatched bases: 4. This CDR3 reads CAWRTGGKGYTF. For the CDR3, the DNA is TGTGCCTGGAGGACAGGGGGAAAAGGCTACACCTTC. The full variable domain, with the rest looked up from reference TRBV30 and TRBJ1-2, is SQTIHQWPATLVQPVGSPLSLECTVEGTSNPNLYWYRQAAGRGLQLLFYSVGIGQISSEVPQNLSASRPQDRQFILSSKKLLLSDSGFYLCAWRTGGKGYTFGSGTRLTVV.

The rearrangement links TRBV11-1 to TRBJ1-1; possibly TRBD1 for D (5 bases). The CDR3 has 16 amino acids. V dropped 5 bases and J dropped 1 base, with 17 bases sitting between them. In germline, CDR1 is SGHAT, CDR2 FQDESV (reference sequence). The CDR3 spells CASSSRWPTGNTEAFF. The CDR3 bases are TGTGCCAGCAGCAGCAGATGGCCCACAGGGAACACTGAAGCTTTCTTT.

The chain couples TRBV12-3 or TRBV12-4 to TRBJ1-1, with D unclear. This CDR3 region has 13 residues. V was shortened by 5 bases and J by 2 bases, with 9 bases between the two germline ends. The chain's CDR3 is CASSPSLNTEAFF. DNA for the CDR3: TGTGCCAGCAGTCCTTCATTAAACACTGAAGCTTTCTTT.

This chain joins TRBV11-3 and TRBJ1-1; a weak D match, TRBD1 (6 bases). The germline V and J ends were trimmed by 5 bases and 2 bases, with 12 bases remaining between them. Looked up from germline, CDR1 is SGHNT and CDR2 is YENEEA. This CDR3 region has 14 residues. The CDR3 spells CASSKGGANTEAFF. The CDR3 DNA reads as TGTGCCAGCAGCAAGGGGGGGGCTAACACTGAAGCTTTCTTT. Full variable domain (remainder filled in from reference TRBV11-3 and TRBJ1-1): EAGVVQSPRYKIIEKKQPVAFWCNPISGHNTLYWYLQNLGQGPELLIRYENEEAVDDSQLPKDRFSAERLKGVDSTLKIQPAELGDSAVYLCASSKGGANTEAFFGQGTRLTVV.

The chain links TRBV9 to TRBJ1-3; D gene ambiguous. Germline CDR1 SGDLS, CDR2 YYNGEE. The V end lost 2 bases, the J end lost 2 bases, and 20 bases lay between the germline ends. CDR3 length equals 18 residues. DNA of the CDR3: TGTGCCAGCAGCGTCTCACCGGCGGGTACCACAACTGGAAACACCATATATTTT. Translation gives CASSVSPAGTTTGNTIYF.

The V and J genes are TRBV7-6 and TRBJ1-5; TRBD1 might be the D (5 bases). This CDR3 spans 15 amino acids. V was pared by 9 bases and J by 1 base, with 16 bases between. Germline-derived CDR1 and CDR2 are SGHVS and FNYEAQ. The CDR3 DNA reads as TGTGCCAGTAGTGGGGGACCGGGGAGCAATCAGCCCCAGCATTTT. As protein: CASSGGPGSNQPQHF.

The rearrangement uses TRBV5-1 and TRBJ1-5; 9 positions agree with TRBD1. The CDR3 loop spans 17 amino acids. Losses at the gene ends were 0 bases for V and 5 bases for J; bases not matched to a gene: 9. Per germline, CDR1 SGHRS and CDR2 YFSETQ. CDR3 sequence (DNA): TGCGCCAGCAGCTTGGAGGGACCGGGACAGGGATATCAGCCCCAGCATTTT. Its protein is CASSLEGPGQGYQPQHF.

The chain joins TRBV6-6 to TRBJ2-1; no clear D. The germline V and J ends were trimmed by 8 bases and 9 bases, with 11 bases remaining between them. Germline CDR1 is MNHNY and CDR2 is SVGAGI (reference sequence). This CDR3 contains 11 residues. CDR3 sequence (DNA): TGTGCCAGCCTCAGTGGGCCTGAGCAGTTCTTC. It encodes CASLSGPEQFF.

V usage is TRBV11-3 and J usage is TRBJ1-6; D unclear. Germline values: CDR1 SGHNT, CDR2 YENEEA. With 3 bases removed from V and 5 bases from J, the gap between germline ends came to 5 bases. The CDR3 length is 13 residues. The CDR3: CASSLKDNSPLHF. The CDR3 DNA sequence: TGTGCCAGCAGCTTGAAAGATAATTCACCCCTCCACTTT.

The rearrangement joins TRBV5-1 to TRBJ1-2; TRBD1 matches 9 bases. J lost 6 bases, V lost 5 bases, and 14 bases had no gene match. This CDR3 has 16 amino acids. Germline V gene data show CDR1 as SGHRS and CDR2 as YFSETQ. The CDR3, as DNA: TGCGCCAGCAGTATCTCGGGACAGGGAGGAGGTGATGGCTACACCTTC. It codes for CASSISGQGGGDGYTF.

The chain links TRBV6-5 to TRBJ1-1; D might be TRBD1 (6 bases). V lost 0 bases and J lost 7, with 18 bases in between. The germline CDR1 and CDR2 sequences are MNHEY and SVGAGI. This CDR3 contains 16 residues. The CDR3 DNA reads as TGTGCCAGCAGTTACTCGGCTTTGGGGGGCAGGGGTGAAGCTTTCTTT. Amino acids: CASSYSALGGRGEAFF.